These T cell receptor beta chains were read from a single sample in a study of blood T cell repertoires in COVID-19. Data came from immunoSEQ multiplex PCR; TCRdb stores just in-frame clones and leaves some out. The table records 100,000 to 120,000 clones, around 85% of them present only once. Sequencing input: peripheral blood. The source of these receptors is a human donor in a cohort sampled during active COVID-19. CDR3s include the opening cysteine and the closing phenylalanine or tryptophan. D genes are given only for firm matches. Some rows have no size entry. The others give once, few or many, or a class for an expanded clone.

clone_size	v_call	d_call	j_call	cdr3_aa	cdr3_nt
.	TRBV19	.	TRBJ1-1	CASSKNMNTEAFF	TGTGCCAGTAGTAAAAACATGAACACTGAAGCTTTCTTT
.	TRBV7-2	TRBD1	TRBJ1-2	CASSWTGAGYTF	TGTGCCAGCAGCTGGACAGGGGCTGGCTACACCTTC
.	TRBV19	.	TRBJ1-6	CASSVGHSSYNSPLHF	TGTGCCAGTAGCGTCGGCCACAGTTCCTATAATTCACCCCTCCACTTT
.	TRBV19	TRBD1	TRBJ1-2	CASRPGQLYGYTF	TGTGCCAGTAGGCCGGGACAGCTCTATGGCTACACCTTC
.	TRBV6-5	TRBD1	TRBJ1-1	CASTSTGGTEAFF	TGTGCCAGCACATCGACAGGGGGCACTGAAGCTTTCTTT
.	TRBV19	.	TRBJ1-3	CASSARQASSGNTIYF	TGTGCCAGTAGTGCCCGACAGGCCAGCTCTGGAAACACCATATATTTT
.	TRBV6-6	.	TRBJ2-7	CAKRGYYEQYF	TGTGCCAAAAGGGGATACTACGAGCAGTACTTC
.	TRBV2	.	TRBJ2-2	CASSRLRDGAGELFF	TGTGCCAGCAGTAGACTCCGGGATGGGGCCGGGGAGCTGTTTTTT
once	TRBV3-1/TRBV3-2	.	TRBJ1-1	CASSQQQGVTEAFF	TGTGCCAGCAGCCAACAGCAGGGTGTCACTGAAGCTTTCTTT
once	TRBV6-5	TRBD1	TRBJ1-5	CASSLDRYGQPQHF	TGTGCCAGCAGTCTGGACAGGTATGGCCAGCCCCAGCATTTT
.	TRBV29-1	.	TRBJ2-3	CSVVQSHSTDTQYF	TGCAGCGTTGTACAGTCCCATTCGACAGATACGCAGTATTTT
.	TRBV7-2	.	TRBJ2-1	CASSGGLQGNEQFF	TGTGCCAGCAGCGGGGGACTCCAAGGGAATGAGCAGTTCTTC
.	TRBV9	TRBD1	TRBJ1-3	CASSLGQGSSSGNTIYF	TGTGCCAGCAGCCTAGGACAGGGGAGTTCCTCTGGAAACACCATATATTTT
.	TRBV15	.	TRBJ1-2	CATRLTATNYGYTF	TGTGCCACCCGACTGACAGCTACTAACTATGGCTACACCTTC
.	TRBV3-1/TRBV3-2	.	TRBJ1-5	CASSEDRPQHF	TGTGCCAGCAGCGAAGACAGGCCCCAGCATTTT
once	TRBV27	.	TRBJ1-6	CASSPPEAESSYNSPLHF	TGTGCCAGCAGTCCCCCGGAGGCAGAGAGCTCCTATAATTCACCCCTCCACTTT
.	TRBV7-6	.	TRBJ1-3	CASSLVGAGAYSGNTIYF	TGTGCCAGCAGCTTAGTGGGGGCAGGGGCCTACTCTGGAAACACCATATATTTT
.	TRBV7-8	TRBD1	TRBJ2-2	CASSLGTARRNGELFF	TGTGCCAGCAGCCTCGGGACAGCCAGGCGGAACGGGGAGCTGTTTTTT
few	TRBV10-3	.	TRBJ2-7	CAISDQSRPLSEQYF	TGTGCCATCAGTGATCAGAGCAGGCCGCTCTCCGAGCAGTACTTC
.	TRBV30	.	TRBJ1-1	CAWSIVPSNTEAFF	TGTGCCTGGAGTATAGTTCCCTCAAACACTGAAGCTTTCTTT
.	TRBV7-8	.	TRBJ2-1	CASSLGRGGSYNEQFF	TGTGCCAGCAGCTTAGGAAGGGGGGGCTCCTACAATGAGCAGTTCTTC
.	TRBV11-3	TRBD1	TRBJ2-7	CASSRDRGYEQYF	TGTGCCAGCAGCAGGGACAGGGGGTACGAGCAGTACTTC